This T cell receptor beta chain comes out of a study of cytomegalovirus exposure and HLA in healthy donors. About the study: A later analysis reported the same platform for the 120 or so validation repertoires and the roughly 700 first-cohort repertoires.

The sample holds one count of this clone. The antigen is undetermined. Looked up from germline, CDR1 is SGHVS and CDR2 is FQNEAQ. Trimming cost V 8 bases and J 8 bases; bases outside gene matches: 9. The CDR3 totals 14 residues. Study results and caveats: Cytomegalovirus-associated TCR beta chains were listed, numbering some 180. The classifier was said to identify cytomegalovirus status with high specificity and sensitivity. The tendency of first-cohort TCR clusters to co-occur in the 100 to 150 validation repertoires was identified by a subsequent analysis.

Assay used: immunoSEQ multiplex PCR; TCRdb lists only in-frame clones, some missing. The data hold about 56,000 clones, with 93% observed a single time. The sample consisted of PBMCs. This receptor was obtained from a woman aged 18 to 35 in good health and CMV-seropositive. The chain links TRBV7-8 to TRBJ2-1; TRBD2 agrees at 10 bases. CDR3: CASELSGGIYEQFF. The CDR3, as DNA: TGTGCCAGCGAACTTAGCGGGGGGATCTATGAGCAGTTCTTC.